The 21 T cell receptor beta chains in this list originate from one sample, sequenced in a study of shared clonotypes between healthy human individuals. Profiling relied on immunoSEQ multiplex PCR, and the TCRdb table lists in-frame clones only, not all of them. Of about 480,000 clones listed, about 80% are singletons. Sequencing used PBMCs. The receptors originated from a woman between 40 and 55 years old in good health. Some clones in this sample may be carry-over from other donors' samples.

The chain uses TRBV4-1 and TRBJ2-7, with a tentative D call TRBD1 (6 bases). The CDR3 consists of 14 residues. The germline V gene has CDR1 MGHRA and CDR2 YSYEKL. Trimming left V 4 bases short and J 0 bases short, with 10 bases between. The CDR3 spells CASSPGQLSYEQYF. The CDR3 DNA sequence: TGCGCCAGCAGCCCAGGACAGCTCTCCTACGAGCAGTACTTC.

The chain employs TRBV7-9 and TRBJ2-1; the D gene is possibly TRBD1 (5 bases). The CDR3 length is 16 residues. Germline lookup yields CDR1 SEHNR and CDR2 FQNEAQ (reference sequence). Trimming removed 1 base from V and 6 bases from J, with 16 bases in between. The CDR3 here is CASSLEVVGRGNEQFF. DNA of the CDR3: TGTGCCAGCAGCTTAGAAGTGGTGGGAAGGGGCAATGAGCAGTTCTTC.

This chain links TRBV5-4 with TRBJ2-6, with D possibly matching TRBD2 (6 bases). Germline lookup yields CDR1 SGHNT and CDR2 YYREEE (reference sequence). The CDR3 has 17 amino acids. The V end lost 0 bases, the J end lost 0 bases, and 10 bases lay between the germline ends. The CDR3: CASSLGRTNSGANVLTF. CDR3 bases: TGTGCCAGCAGCTTGGGACGGACTAACTCTGGGGCCAACGTCCTGACTTTC.

The chain's CDR3 is CASSVGTGASYEQYF. The CDR3, as DNA: TGTGCCAGCAGCGTCGGGACAGGGGCGTCCTACGAGCAGTACTTC. The rearrangement joins TRBV9 to TRBJ2-7; TRBD1 matches at 10 bases. The germline gives CDR1 SGDLS, CDR2 YYNGEE. CDR3 length: 15 residues. Unmatched junction bases numbered 3, after V lost 2 bases and J lost 1 base.

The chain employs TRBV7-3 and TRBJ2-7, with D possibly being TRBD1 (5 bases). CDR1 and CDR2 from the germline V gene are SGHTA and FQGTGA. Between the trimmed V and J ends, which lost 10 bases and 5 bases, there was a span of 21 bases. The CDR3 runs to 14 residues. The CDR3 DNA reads TGTGCCACCGCGGAGTGGCCAGGGAACGACGAGCAGTACTTC. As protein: CATAEWPGNDEQYF.

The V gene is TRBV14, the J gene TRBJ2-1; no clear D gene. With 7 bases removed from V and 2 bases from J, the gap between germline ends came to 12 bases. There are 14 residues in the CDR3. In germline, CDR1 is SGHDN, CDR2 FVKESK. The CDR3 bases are TGTGCCAGCACCCCCGGACCCACCTACAATGAGCAGTTCTTC. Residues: CASTPGPTYNEQFF.

CDR3: CASSSSATGANVLTF. CDR3 sequence (DNA): TGCGCCAGCAGCTCATCAGCAACTGGGGCCAACGTCCTGACTTTC. The genes are TRBV5-1 and TRBJ2-6, with D hard to call. Trimming stripped 3 bases from V and 2 bases from J, with 9 bases between. CDR1 and CDR2 (germline): SGHRS, YFSETQ. CDR3 length equals 15 residues.

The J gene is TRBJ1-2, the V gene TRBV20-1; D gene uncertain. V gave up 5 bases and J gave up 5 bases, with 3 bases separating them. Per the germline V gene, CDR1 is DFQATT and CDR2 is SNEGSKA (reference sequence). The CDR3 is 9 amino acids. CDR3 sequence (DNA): TGCAGTGCTGGGTATGGCTACACCTTC. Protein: CSAGYGYTF.

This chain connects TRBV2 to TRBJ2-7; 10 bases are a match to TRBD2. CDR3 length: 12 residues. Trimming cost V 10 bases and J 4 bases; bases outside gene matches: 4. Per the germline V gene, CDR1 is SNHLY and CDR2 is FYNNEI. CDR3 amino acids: CATGLARYEQYF. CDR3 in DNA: TGTGCCACGGGACTAGCGCGATACGAGCAGTACTTC.

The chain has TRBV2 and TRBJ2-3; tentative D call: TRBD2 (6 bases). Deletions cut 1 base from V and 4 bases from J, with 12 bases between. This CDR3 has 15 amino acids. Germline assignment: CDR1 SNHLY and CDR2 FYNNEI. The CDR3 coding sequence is TGTGCCAGCAGTGAAGGTCTGACTAGTGCAGATACGCAGTATTTT. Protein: CASSEGLTSADTQYF.

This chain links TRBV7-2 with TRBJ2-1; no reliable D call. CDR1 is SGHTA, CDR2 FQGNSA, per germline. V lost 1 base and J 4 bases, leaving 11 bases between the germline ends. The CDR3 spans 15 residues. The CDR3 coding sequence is TGTGCCAGCAGCTTAGGTGGGAAGAGATACAATGAGCAGTTCTTC. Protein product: CASSLGGKRYNEQFF.

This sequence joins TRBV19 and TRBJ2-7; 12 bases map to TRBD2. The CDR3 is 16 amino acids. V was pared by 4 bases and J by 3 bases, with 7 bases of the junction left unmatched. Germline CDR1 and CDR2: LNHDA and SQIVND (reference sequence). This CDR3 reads CASSTQTSGSLYEQYF. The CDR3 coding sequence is TGTGCCAGTAGTACCCAGACTAGCGGGAGTCTCTACGAGCAGTACTTC.

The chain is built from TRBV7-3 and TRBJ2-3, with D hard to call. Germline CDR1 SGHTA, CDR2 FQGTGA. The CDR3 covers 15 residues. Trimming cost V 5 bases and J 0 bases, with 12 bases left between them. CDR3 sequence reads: CASSPRGTSTDTQYF. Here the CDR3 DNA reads TGTGCCAGCAGCCCCCGAGGAACTAGCACAGATACGCAGTATTTT.

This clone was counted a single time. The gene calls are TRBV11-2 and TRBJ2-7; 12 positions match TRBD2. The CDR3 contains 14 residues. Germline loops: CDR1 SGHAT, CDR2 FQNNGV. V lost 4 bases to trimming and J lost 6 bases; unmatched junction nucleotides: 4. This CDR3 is CASSSSGRATEQYF. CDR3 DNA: TGTGCCAGCAGCTCTAGCGGGAGGGCCACCGAGCAGTACTTC.

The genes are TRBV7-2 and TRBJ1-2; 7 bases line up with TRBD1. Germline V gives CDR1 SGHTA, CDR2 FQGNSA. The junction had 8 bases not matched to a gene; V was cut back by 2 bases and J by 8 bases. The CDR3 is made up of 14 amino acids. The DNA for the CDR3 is TGTGCCAGCAGCTTAACAGGGGCGCCGTCCGGCTACACCTTC. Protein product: CASSLTGAPSGYTF.

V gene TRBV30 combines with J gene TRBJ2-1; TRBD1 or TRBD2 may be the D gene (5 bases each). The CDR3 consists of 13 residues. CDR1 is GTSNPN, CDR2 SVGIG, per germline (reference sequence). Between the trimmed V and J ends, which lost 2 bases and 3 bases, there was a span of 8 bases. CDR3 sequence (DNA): TGTGCCTGGAGTTTGGGGGACTACAATGAGCAGTTCTTC. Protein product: CAWSLGDYNEQFF.

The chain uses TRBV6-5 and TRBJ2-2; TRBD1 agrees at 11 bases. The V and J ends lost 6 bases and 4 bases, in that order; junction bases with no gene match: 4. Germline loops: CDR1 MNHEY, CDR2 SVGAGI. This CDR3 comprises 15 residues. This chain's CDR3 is CASRGQGVGTGELFF. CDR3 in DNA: TGTGCCAGCAGGGGACAGGGGGTGGGCACCGGGGAGCTGTTTTTT.

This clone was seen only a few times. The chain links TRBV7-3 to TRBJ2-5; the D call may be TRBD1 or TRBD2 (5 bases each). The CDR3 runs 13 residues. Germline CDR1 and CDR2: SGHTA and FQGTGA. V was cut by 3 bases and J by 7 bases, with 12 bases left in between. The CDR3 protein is CASSFSPGGTQYF. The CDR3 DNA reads TGTGCCAGCAGCTTCAGCCCTGGGGGGACCCAGTACTTC.

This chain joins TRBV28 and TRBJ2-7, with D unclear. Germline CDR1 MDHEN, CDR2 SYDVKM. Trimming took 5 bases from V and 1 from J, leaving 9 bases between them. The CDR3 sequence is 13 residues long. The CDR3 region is CASSLYRSYEQYF. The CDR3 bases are TGTGCCAGCAGTCTGTATAGATCCTACGAGCAGTACTTC.

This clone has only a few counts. The CDR3 sequence: CASSLEQGNTEAFF. In DNA form, the CDR3 reads TGTGCCAGCAGCTTAGAACAGGGGAACACTGAAGCTTTCTTT. The J gene is TRBJ1-1, the V gene TRBV7-9; a possible D gene is TRBD1 (6 bases). Trimming removed 1 base at V and 1 base at J, with 7 bases between. The CDR3 contains 14 residues. The germline V gene encodes CDR1 SEHNR and CDR2 FQNEAQ (reference sequence).

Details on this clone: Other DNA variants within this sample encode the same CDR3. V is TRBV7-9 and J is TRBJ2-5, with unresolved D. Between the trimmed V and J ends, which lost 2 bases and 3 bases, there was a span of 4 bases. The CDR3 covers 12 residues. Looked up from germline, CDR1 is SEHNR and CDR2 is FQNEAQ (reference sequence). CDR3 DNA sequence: TGTGCCAGCAGCTTAACGGAAGAGACCCAGTACTTC. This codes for CASSLTEETQYF.